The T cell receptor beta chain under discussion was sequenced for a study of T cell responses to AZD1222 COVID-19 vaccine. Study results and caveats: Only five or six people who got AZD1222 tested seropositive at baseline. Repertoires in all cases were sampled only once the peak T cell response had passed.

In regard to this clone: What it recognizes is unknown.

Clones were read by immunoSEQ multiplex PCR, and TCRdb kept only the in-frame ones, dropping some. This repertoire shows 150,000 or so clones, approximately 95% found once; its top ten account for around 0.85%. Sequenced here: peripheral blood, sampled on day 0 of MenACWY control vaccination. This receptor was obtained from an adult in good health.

The CDR3 loop reads CASSLQQGNTEAFF. The CDR3 nucleotides are TGTGCCAGCAGCTTACAACAGGGGAACACTGAAGCTTTCTTT. This chain joins TRBV7-8 and TRBJ1-1, with a weak D call TRBD1 (6 bases). CDR3 size: 14 residues. Germline V gene sequence: CDR1 SGHVS, CDR2 FQNEAQ. Trimming stripped 2 bases from V and 1 base from J, with 8 bases between.